This is a list of T cell receptor beta chains from one sample in a study of blood T cell repertoires in COVID-19. Only in-frame clones appear in the TCRdb table, and some are missing; sequencing was by immunoSEQ multiplex PCR. The profile shows about 73,000 clones, approximately 80% of them singletons. Sequencing was done on a sample of peripheral blood. Receptor source: a man between 65 and 85 years old with COVID-19, enrolled during active disease. The CDR3 runs from the conserved cysteine through the conserved F or W. The D gene is left open where the match is weak. The size field is filled for only some rows; it gives once, few, many or a size class.

D: TRBD2; J: TRBJ2-3; size: few; V: TRBV29-1; DNA: TGCAGCGTCGGGACTAGCGGGTTTTCCACAGATACGCAGTATTTT; CDR3: CSVGTSGFSTDTQYF
D: -; J: TRBJ1-3; size: -; V: TRBV2; DNA: TGTGCCAGCAACGGGAACCGCATCTCTGGAAACACCATATATTTT; CDR3: CASNGNRISGNTIYF
D: -; J: TRBJ2-7; size: -; V: TRBV28; DNA: TGTGCCAGCATTAAAGCGGCCTCCTACGAGCAGTACTTC; CDR3: CASIKAASYEQYF
D: -; J: TRBJ1-5; size: -; V: TRBV7-2; DNA: TGTGCCAGCAGCGTATTTCAGGGGCAGGGAAGCAATCAGCCCCAGCATTTT; CDR3: CASSVFQGQGSNQPQHF
D: -; J: TRBJ2-2; size: once; V: TRBV18; DNA: TGTGCCAGCTCTCCAAGCGGGCCCAAGAGTTTGGCAGAGCTGTTTTTT; CDR3: CASSPSGPKSLAELFF
D: -; J: TRBJ1-6; size: -; V: TRBV6-4; DNA: TGTGCCAGCAGCCTCTCGGGGGTTAACTCACCCCTCCACTTT; CDR3: CASSLSGVNSPLHF
D: TRBD2; J: TRBJ2-1; size: few; V: TRBV27; DNA: TGTGCCAGCAGTTTTCTGCGGGAGGGGGTAAATGAGCAGTTCTTC; CDR3: CASSFLREGVNEQFF
D: TRBD2; J: TRBJ2-1; size: few; V: TRBV10-3; DNA: TGTGCCATCAGTGAGTCTGGCGGGAGCTTTAATGAGCAGTTCTTC; CDR3: CAISESGGSFNEQFF
D: -; J: TRBJ2-2; size: -; V: TRBV9; DNA: TGTGCCAGCAGCGTAGTCAGCGTCGCGAACACCGGGGAGCTGTTTTTT; CDR3: CASSVVSVANTGELFF
D: TRBD1; J: TRBJ1-2; size: -; V: TRBV28; DNA: TGTGCCAGCAGTTTACTAACAGGGGGCTTCTATGGCTACACCTTC; CDR3: CASSLLTGGFYGYTF
D: -; J: TRBJ1-3; size: -; V: TRBV6-6; DNA: TGTGCCAGCAGTGGCAGGGAAGGAAACACCATATATTTT; CDR3: CASSGREGNTIYF
D: TRBD1; J: TRBJ2-7; size: -; V: TRBV28; DNA: TGTGCCAGCGGCTCGCCCCCGGGACAGGGCATCTACGAGCAGTACTTC; CDR3: CASGSPPGQGIYEQYF
D: -; J: TRBJ1-2; size: -; V: TRBV21-1; DNA: TGTGCCAGCAGCAAGGAGGTTGGCTACACCTTC; CDR3: CASSKEVGYTF
D: TRBD2; J: TRBJ2-1; size: -; V: TRBV11-2; DNA: TGTGCCAGCAGCTCCACCCTAGCGGGAGGTAGCAATGAGCAGTTCTTC; CDR3: CASSSTLAGGSNEQFF
D: TRBD2; J: TRBJ2-1; size: -; V: TRBV10-3; DNA: TGTGCCCATGGGTCTGGGGGAGGGCCGAATGAGCAGTTCTTC; CDR3: CAHGSGGGPNEQFF
D: TRBD2; J: TRBJ2-7; size: once; V: TRBV3-1/TRBV3-2; DNA: TGTGCCAGCAGCCAAGATTCGGCTAGCGGGGGGTCCGAGCAGTACTTC; CDR3: CASSQDSASGGSEQYF
D: -; J: TRBJ2-2; size: -; V: TRBV27; DNA: TGTGCCAGCAGTTCCTCCGGGACAACCGGGGAGCTGTTTTTT; CDR3: CASSSSGTTGELFF
D: TRBD2; J: TRBJ2-2; size: -; V: TRBV5-1; DNA: TGCGCCAGCAGCTCTAGCGGAAACACCGGGGAGCTGTTTTTT; CDR3: CASSSSGNTGELFF
D: -; J: TRBJ1-1; size: -; V: TRBV7-9; DNA: TGTGCCAGCAGCCTAACAGGGAGAGGGACTGAAGCTTTCTTT; CDR3: CASSLTGRGTEAFF
D: TRBD1; J: TRBJ2-7; size: -; V: TRBV7-3; DNA: TGTGCCAGCAGCTTAGGGACAGGGGGCTTCGAGCAGTACTTC; CDR3: CASSLGTGGFEQYF
D: -; J: TRBJ2-1; size: -; V: TRBV7-2; DNA: TGTGCCAGCAGCTTAGTGGGCGTCGCCTACAATGAGCAGTTCTTC; CDR3: CASSLVGVAYNEQFF
D: -; J: TRBJ1-2; size: -; V: TRBV19; DNA: TGTGCCAGTGCTCTGGGGGCCAACTATGGCTACACCTTC; CDR3: CASALGANYGYTF
D: -; J: TRBJ1-1; size: -; V: TRBV7-3; DNA: TGTGCCAGCAGCTTAACTTTGCAGGCTGAAGCTTTCTTT; CDR3: CASSLTLQAEAFF
D: -; J: TRBJ2-7; size: few; V: TRBV27; DNA: TGTGCCAGCAGTTTACAGGATTCCTACGAGCAGTACTTC; CDR3: CASSLQDSYEQYF
D: -; J: TRBJ1-1; size: -; V: TRBV7-2; DNA: TGTGCCAGCAGCCGTGGACAGCTAACCATGAACACTGAAGCTTTCTTT; CDR3: CASSRGQLTMNTEAFF